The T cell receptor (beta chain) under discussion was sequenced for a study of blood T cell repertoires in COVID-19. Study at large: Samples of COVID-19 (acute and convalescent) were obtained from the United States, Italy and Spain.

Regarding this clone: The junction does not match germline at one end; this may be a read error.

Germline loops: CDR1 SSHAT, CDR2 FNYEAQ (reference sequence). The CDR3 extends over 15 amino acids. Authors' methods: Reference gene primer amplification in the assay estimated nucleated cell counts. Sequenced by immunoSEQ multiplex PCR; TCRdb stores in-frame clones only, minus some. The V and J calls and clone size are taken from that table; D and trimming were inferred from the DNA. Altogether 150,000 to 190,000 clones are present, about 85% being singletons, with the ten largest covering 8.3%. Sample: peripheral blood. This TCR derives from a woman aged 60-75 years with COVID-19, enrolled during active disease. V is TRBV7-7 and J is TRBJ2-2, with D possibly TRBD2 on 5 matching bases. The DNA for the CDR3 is TGTGCTAGCAGCTTAGGCCGGGAAGGGACCGGGGAGCTGTTTTTT. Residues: CASSLGREGTGELFF.